Presented here are 9 T cell receptor beta chains from one specimen sequenced in a study of metastatic and nonmetastatic thyroid tumors. Every patient was untreated before thyroid surgery. MiXCR was used by TCRdb to re-call the PCR reads. In the table there are about 16,000 clones, 20% to 25% of which are singletons. Sample: tumor tissue. Receptors were obtained from a male donor with papillary thyroid cancer or a benign thyroid nodule (not recorded which). Some clones in this sample may be carry-over from other donors' samples.

The chain couples TRBV3-1 to TRBJ1-4; the D gene is possibly TRBD1 (6 bases). The CDR3 covers 14 residues. Germline CDR1 is LGHDT and CDR2 is YNNKEL (reference sequence). Deletions cut 7 bases from V and 3 bases from J, with 12 bases between. The CDR3 bases are TGTGCCAGCACCGTAGGACAGTCTAATGAAAAACTGTTTTTT. This codes for CASTVGQSNEKLFF.

This clone was observed many times. This CDR3 is CASSFWGGQGSLNEQFF. CDR3 nucleotides: TGTGCCAGCAGTTTCTGGGGAGGACAGGGGAGTTTAAATGAGCAGTTCTTC. This rearrangement joins TRBV28 to TRBJ2-1, with TRBD1 matching over 9 bases. J lost 7 bases, V lost 3 bases, and 13 bases had no gene match. The CDR3 is 17 amino acids. CDR1 MDHEN and CDR2 SYDVKM come from the germline V gene. Using reference TRBV28 and TRBJ2-1 for the parts outside the CDR3, the full variable domain is DVKVTQSSRYLVKRTGEKVFLECVQDMDHENMFWYRQDPGLGLRLIYFSYDVKMKEKGDIPEGYSVSREKKERFSLILESASTNQTSMYLCASSFWGGQGSLNEQFFGPGTRLTVL.

The chain carries TRBV2 and TRBJ1-1; TRBD1 might be the D (5 bases). Per germline, CDR1 SNHLY and CDR2 FYNNEI. The CDR3 contains 16 residues. V gave up 4 bases and J gave up 0 bases, with 15 bases separating them. CDR3 amino acids: CASSGGTRSMNTEAFF. CDR3 DNA: TGTGCCAGCAGTGGCGGGACGCGAAGCATGAACACTGAAGCTTTCTTT.

This rearrangement joins TRBV5-5 to TRBJ1-2, with TRBD1 matching 7 bases. This CDR3 is 14 amino acids long. Germline trimming cut 4 bases from V and 2 bases from J; bases unmatched to any gene: 5. The germline V gene has CDR1 SGHKS and CDR2 YYEKEE (reference sequence). The CDR3 is CASSRQGGNYGYTF. The CDR3 nucleotides read TGTGCCAGCAGCCGACAGGGAGGAAACTATGGCTACACCTTC.

The J gene is TRBJ1-2, the V gene TRBV5-1; D perhaps matches TRBD1 (6 bases). In germline, CDR1 is SGHRS, CDR2 YFSETQ. The CDR3 is 19 amino acids. The V and J ends lost 2 bases and 0 bases respectively, with 23 bases between them. The CDR3 sequence is CASSFGYATGTLPNYGYTF. For the CDR3, the DNA is TGCGCCAGCAGCTTTGGATATGCTACAGGGACTTTACCTAACTATGGCTACACCTTC.

The chain links TRBV3-1 to TRBJ2-7, with D maybe TRBD1 (6 bases). The CDR3 totals 12 residues. Germline CDR1 is LGHDT and CDR2 is YNNKEL (reference sequence). Trimming left V 6 bases short and J 2 bases short, with 8 bases between. The CDR3 reads CASRDSPYEQYF. Written as DNA, the CDR3 is TGTGCCAGCAGGGACAGCCCCTACGAGCAGTACTTC.

Notes on this clone: Because the CDR3 is missing its conserved closing phenylalanine or tryptophan, this is likely a read error. This rearrangement joins TRBV28 to TRBJ2-3; TRBD2 matches 8 bases. The germline V gene encodes CDR1 MDHEN and CDR2 SYDVKM. Germline trimming cut 7 bases from V and 5 bases from J; bases unmatched to any gene: 11. This CDR3 has 15 residues. Written as DNA, the CDR3 is TGTGCCAGCACCCAAGCGCTAGGGACTAGAGATACGCAGTATATT. Amino acids: CASTQALGTRDTQYI.

There are many counts of this clone. The chain couples TRBV7-8 to TRBJ2-2; no definite D call. V dropped 1 base and J dropped 3 bases, with 9 bases sitting between them. Germline loops: CDR1 SGHVS, CDR2 FQNEAQ. The CDR3 is 15 residues long. CDR3 in amino acids: CASSLVGGDTGELFF. CDR3 in DNA: TGTGCCAGCAGCTTAGTGGGTGGGGACACCGGGGAGCTGTTTTTT.

The chain has TRBV4-2 and TRBJ1-6; maybe TRBD1 (6 bases). The V end lost 0 bases, the J end lost 8 bases, and 14 bases lay between the germline ends. Germline-derived CDR1 and CDR2 are LGHNA and YNFKEQ. This CDR3 has 16 amino acids. The CDR3 protein is CASSQDAGTRDSPLHF. The CDR3 DNA reads as TGTGCCAGCAGCCAAGATGCGGGGACAAGGGATTCACCCCTCCACTTT.